Detailed here is one T cell receptor (beta chain). The CDR3 is made up of 12 amino acids. Trimming removed 4 bases from V and 4 bases from J, with 8 bases in between. CDR1 is GTSNPN, CDR2 SVGIG, per germline (reference sequence). The data are from a study of blood T cell repertoires in COVID-19. Sequencing used immunoSEQ multiplex PCR; TCRdb keeps in-frame clones, though not all of them. This table has about 73,000 clones, around 83% appearing once. Sequenced: peripheral blood. This sequence was found in a man over 45 with active COVID-19. The chain couples TRBV30 to TRBJ1-5; a possible D gene is TRBD1 (5 bases). The CDR3 reads CAWNKGNQPQHF. The CDR3 bases are TGTGCCTGGAATAAGGGGAATCAGCCCCAGCATTTT.